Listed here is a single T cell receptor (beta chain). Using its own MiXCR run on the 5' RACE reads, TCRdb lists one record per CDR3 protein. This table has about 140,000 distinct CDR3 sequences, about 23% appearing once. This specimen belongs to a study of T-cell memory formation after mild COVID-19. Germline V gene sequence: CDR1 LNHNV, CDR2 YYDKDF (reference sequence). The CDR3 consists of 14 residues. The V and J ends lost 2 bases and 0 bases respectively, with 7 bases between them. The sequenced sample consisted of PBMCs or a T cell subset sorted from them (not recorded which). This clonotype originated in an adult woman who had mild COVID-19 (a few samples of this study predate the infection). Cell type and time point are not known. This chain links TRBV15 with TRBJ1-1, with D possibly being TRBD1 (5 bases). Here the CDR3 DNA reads TGTGCCACCAGCAGACAGGGACTGAACACTGAAGCTTTCTTT. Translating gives CATSRQGLNTEAFF.